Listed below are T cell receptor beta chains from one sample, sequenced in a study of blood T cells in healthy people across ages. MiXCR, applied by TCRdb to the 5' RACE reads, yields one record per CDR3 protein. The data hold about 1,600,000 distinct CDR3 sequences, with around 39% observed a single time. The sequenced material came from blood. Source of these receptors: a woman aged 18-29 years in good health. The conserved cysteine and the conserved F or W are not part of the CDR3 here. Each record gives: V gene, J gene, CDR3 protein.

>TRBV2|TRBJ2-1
ASSVTRAGRDEQF
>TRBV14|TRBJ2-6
ASTPGNVLT
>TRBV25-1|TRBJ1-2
ASTHGTGNIIYGYT
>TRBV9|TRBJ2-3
ASSYRGQHADTQY
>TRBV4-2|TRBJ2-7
ASSQRGYYEQY
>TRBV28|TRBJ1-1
AIGGVNTEAF
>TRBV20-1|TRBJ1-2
SAYLPGKYGYT
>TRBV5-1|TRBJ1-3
ASSPGQESGNTIY
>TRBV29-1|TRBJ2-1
SVENWASGGVLDEQF
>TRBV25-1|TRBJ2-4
ASSDAAQKNIQY
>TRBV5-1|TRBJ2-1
ASSRTTLAGVYNEQF
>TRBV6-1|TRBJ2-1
ASQGYPGLAGLSTGSEQF
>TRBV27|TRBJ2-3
ASRRLAGGFGTDTQY
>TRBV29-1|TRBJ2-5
SVGAAETQY
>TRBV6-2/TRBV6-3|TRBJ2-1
ASNRQSGRNNEQF
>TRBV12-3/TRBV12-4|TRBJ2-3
ASSLGGGADTQY
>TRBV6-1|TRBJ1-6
ASSVTEGTNSPLH
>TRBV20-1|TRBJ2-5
SARDGGGGYNEQY
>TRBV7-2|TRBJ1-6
VSSLGDGHSPLH
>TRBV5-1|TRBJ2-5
ASSLAPTSGGQETQY
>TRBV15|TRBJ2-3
ATSRPEAGDTDTQY
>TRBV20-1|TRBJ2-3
SAGSGSSTDTQY
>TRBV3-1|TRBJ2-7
ASSQGPGVFDEQY
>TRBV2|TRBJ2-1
AAGLQVLGEQF
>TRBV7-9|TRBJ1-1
ASSLQVEAF
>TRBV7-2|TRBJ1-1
ASSPERRTEAF
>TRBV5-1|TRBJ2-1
ASSLGQGKYNEQF
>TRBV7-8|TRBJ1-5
ASSLDGRTYSNQPQH
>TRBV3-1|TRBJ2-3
ASSRNLVDSTDTQY
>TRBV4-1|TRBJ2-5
ASSQEDRWEQY
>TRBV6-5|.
ASSWASGGSYEQY
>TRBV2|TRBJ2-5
ASSRGQTVQETQY
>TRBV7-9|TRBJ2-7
ASSPGQRLLHYEQY
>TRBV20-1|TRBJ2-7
SASSGDTSYEQY
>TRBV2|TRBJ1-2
AATGADNYGDT
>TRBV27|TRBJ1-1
ASSSLFDAYRDSNTEAF
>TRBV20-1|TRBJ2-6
SATGLYGEVRSSGANVLT
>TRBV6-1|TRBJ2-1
ASSPYQGSSYNEQF
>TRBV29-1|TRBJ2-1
SVAPRLAGAYNEQF
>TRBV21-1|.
ASSSVFLRGGETQY
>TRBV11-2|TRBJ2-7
ASSPRDRTYEQY